The next 5 T cell receptor beta chains were all read from a single sample in a study of T cells after yellow fever vaccination (dated by TCRdb to between 2018 and 2021). Libraries were prepared through 5' RACE. Instrument on record: Illumina NovaSeq 6000. TCRdb trimmed public reads at Q25 via fastp, called clones via MiXCR and kept in-frame beta chains. Identical CDR3 protein sequences are pooled into one entry, listed with their most common genes and DNA. The sample contains about 300,000 distinct CDR3 sequences, approximately 10% of them found a single time. Clones ranked in the top ten supply 3% to 4% of the sample. The sample's treatment or condition label, in plain terms: live attenuated yellow fever vaccine strain. Source: CD4+ T cells sorted from PBMCs, taken 5 days after the yellow fever booster vaccination. The receptors derive from a man between 18 and 35 years old who received the YFV17D yellow fever vaccine.

The chain links TRBV20-1 to TRBJ2-3, with 15 positions matching TRBD2. The V gene's germline CDR1 is DFQATT and CDR2 SNEGSKA (reference sequence). The CDR3 spans 15 residues. The J segment lost 6 bases and the V segment lost 3 bases, leaving 4 bases of the junction unmatched. The CDR3 loop reads CSARGLAGGFDTQYF. CDR3 nucleotide sequence: TGCAGTGCTAGGGGACTAGCGGGGGGCTTTGATACGCAGTATTTT.

This clonotype was seen at least ten times. The chain uses TRBV18 and TRBJ2-1, with 7 bases that match TRBD1. Germline CDR1 is KGHSH and CDR2 is LQKENI. The CDR3 covers 14 residues. V shed 6 bases, J shed 9 bases, and the junction held 11 bases outside the gene matches. CDR3 amino acids: CASSGTGVESEQFF. CDR3 coding DNA: TGTGCCAGCTCCGGAACAGGGGTAGAGAGTGAGCAGTTCTTC.

The chain employs TRBV27 and TRBJ1-2, with D possibly matching TRBD1 (6 bases). Trimming removed 2 bases from V and 8 bases from J, with 18 bases in between. Germline CDR1 reads MNHEY; CDR2 reads SMNVEV (reference sequence). The CDR3 has 15 residues. The CDR3 sequence: CASSLAWQGSRGYTF. CDR3 DNA sequence: TGTGCCAGCAGTTTAGCCTGGCAGGGGAGTAGGGGCTACACCTTC.

This rearrangement joins TRBV5-1 to TRBJ2-5; weak D call: TRBD1 (6 bases). This CDR3 spans 16 amino acids. Per the germline V gene, CDR1 is SGHRS and CDR2 is YFSETQ. The V gene lost 4 bases and the J gene lost 1 base, with 17 bases spanning the gap. Here the CDR3 DNA reads TGCGCCAGCAGCCGGTCGGGCAGGGGCTTCCAAGAGACCCAGTACTTC. Translation gives CASSRSGRGFQETQYF.

This clonotype appeared many times. V and J are TRBV6-5 and TRBJ1-4; 7 bases line up with TRBD1. CDR3 length: 14 amino acids. J was trimmed by 8 bases and V by 5 bases; bases with no gene match: 8. Germline loops: CDR1 MNHEY, CDR2 SVGAGI. The CDR3 DNA is TGTGCCAGCAGTCCCACAGGGGTCGGGGAAAAACTGTTTTTT. It encodes CASSPTGVGEKLFF.